This T cell receptor beta chain emerged from a study of blood T cell repertoires in COVID-19 (dated by TCRdb to between 2020 and 2021). Regarding the study in general: Samples from collaborators originated in the United States, Italy and Spain and spanned both the acute and convalescent phases of COVID-19. The samples were drawn from two sources: the first 160 participants of the ongoing ImmuneRACE study, and 950 to 1,500 subjects contributed by 6 global collaborators. Where available, HLA class I and class II types were taken from metadata supplied by the sample provider and were not determined by assay-based typing. The prospective study material was composed of cDNA or gDNA derived from T cells, B-cell-depleted T cells, or PBMCs. A freely available public database, intended as a resource for researchers studying the immune response to SARS-CoV-2, is where the repertoires were released. Sample metadata almost always included a de-identified subject ID, COVID-19 status, age in years and sex. The dataset comprised deeply sampled blood TCRbeta repertoires from subjects exposed to, actively infected with, or recovered from COVID-19.

TCRbeta CDR3 regions were amplified from genomic DNA using the immunoSEQ Assay, a bias-controlled multiplex PCR. From the authors' description of their analysis: Nucleated cell counts per sample were estimated from amplification of reference gene primers within the assay. To quantify the absolute abundance of each unique TCRbeta CDR3 rearrangement, sequence reads were collapsed and filtered. For each sample, productive Simpson clonality was calculated by taking the square root of Simpson's diversity index across productive rearrangements. TCRdb took over this immuneACCESS table, retaining in-frame rearrangements with V and J assigned. Such tables are incomplete; in checked studies, under half of the missing clones stem from an unresolved V gene, and the remainder is unexplained. V, J and clone size derive from that table, while D and trimming were established from the DNA sequence. For this sample the table gives approximately 150,000 clones, of which around 85% were detected only once. The ten largest account for 6.2% of the sample.

Findings and caveats that apply to the study as a whole: How much clinical and demographic metadata was included differed by source and by participant, and the metadata was provided uncurated.

Concerning this clone itself: It has no known antigen specificity. No much larger clonotype is one base removed from it; base qualities were not supplied.

Participants in the prospective study were enrolled through a virtual design, were aged about 18 to 100 years, and lived in roughly 25 United States geographic areas. In the prospective study, cohorts were assigned on the basis of participant-reported clinical history obtained from a screening survey and a study questionnaire. For ImmuneRACE Cohort 3, a participant was defined as recovered based on two consecutive negative NP/OP PCR tests, clearance by a healthcare professional, or resolution of symptoms. Each participant in the prospective study had whole blood, serum and a nasopharyngeal or oropharyngeal swab collected by mobile phlebotomists. Prospective study participants could optionally give additional blood draws and questionnaires over a roughly two-month period. Before DNA extraction, blood samples from the prospective study were shipped at room temperature or frozen. CDR1 SGDLS and CDR2 YYNGEE are derived from the germline V gene. The CDR3, cysteine through phenylalanine, is 15 amino acids long. The only DNA kept is the CDR3, 45 bases in frame from the first base. Trimming removed 3 bases from V and 4 bases from J; the gene matches leave 5 bases unexplained.

This sequence was found in a woman between 40 and 55 years old who had recovered from COVID-19. The sequence links TRBV9 to TRBJ2-1; TRBD1 agrees with 9 junctional bases. The material sequenced was PBMCs or T cells enriched from blood (not recorded which). CDR3 reads: CASSARTGAYNEQFF. The nucleotides read TGTGCCAGCAGCGCCCGGACAGGGGCTTACAATGAGCAGTTCTTC.